This is a list of T cell receptor beta chains from one sample in a study of shared clonotypes between healthy human individuals. Using immunoSEQ multiplex PCR, the repertoire was profiled, and TCRdb retains in-frame clones only, with some absent. This table has roughly 490,000 clones, over 65% appearing once. Material: PBMCs. The receptor source for this set is a woman between 40 and 55 years old in good health. Some clones in this sample may be carry-over from other donors' samples. CDR3s include the opening cysteine and the closing phenylalanine or tryptophan. D genes are given only for firm matches. Only some rows state a clone size, as once, few, many or a class for expanded clones.

D gene | J gene | V gene | clone size | CDR3 DNA | CDR3 protein
NA | TRBJ1-1 | TRBV5-1 | NA | TGCGCCAGCAGCTTCATAGGGGGGGACACTGAAGCTTTCTTT | CASSFIGGDTEAFF
NA | TRBJ1-1 | TRBV7-8 | NA | TGTGCCAGCAGCCCCCGGGACGGACGAAAGGCTTTCTTT | CASSPRDGRKAFF
TRBD1 | TRBJ2-7 | TRBV6-6 | NA | TGTGCCAGCAGTTGGACAGGTCCCTCCTACGAGCAGTACTTC | CASSWTGPSYEQYF
NA | TRBJ2-2 | TRBV7-2 | NA | TGTGCCAGCAGGGGAGGCTCCACCACCGGGGAGCTGTTTTTT | CASRGGSTTGELFF
NA | TRBJ1-4 | TRBV19 | once | TGTGCCAGTAGTAGGGGGTCGCTTAATGAAAAACTGTTTTTT | CASSRGSLNEKLFF
NA | TRBJ2-5 | TRBV5-4 | once | TGTGCCAGCAGCCCGGCCGGGAGCGAGACCCAGTACTTC | CASSPAGSETQYF
TRBD1 | TRBJ1-2 | TRBV2 | NA | TGTGCCAGCGGACAGGACATTAACTATGGCTACACCTTC | CASGQDINYGYTF
NA | TRBJ2-7 | TRBV6-1 | few | TGTGCCAGCGCACATAATTACGAGCAGTACTTC | CASAHNYEQYF
TRBD2 | TRBJ2-3 | TRBV7-2 | NA | TGTGCCAGCAGCACTCAATCGGGGGGAACAGATACGCAGTATTTT | CASSTQSGGTDTQYF
TRBD1 | TRBJ2-2 | TRBV5-1 | NA | TGCGCCAGCAGCTTGGGGGACAGGGTCCCCGGGGAGCTGTTTTTT | CASSLGDRVPGELFF
TRBD1 | TRBJ2-7 | TRBV27 | NA | TGTGCCAGCAGTCCCCAGGGGGTAGCAGTTCCACCCACCTACGAGCAGTACTTC | CASSPQGVAVPPTYEQYF
TRBD2 | TRBJ2-1 | TRBV7-2 | NA | TGTGCCAGCAGCTTAGGGCGGGAGGCAGGGAATGAGCAGTTCTTC | CASSLGREAGNEQFF
NA | TRBJ2-1 | TRBV4-3 | NA | TGCGCCAGCAGCCGCGACTACACCTCCTACAATGAGCAGTTCTTC | CASSRDYTSYNEQFF
TRBD1 | TRBJ1-3 | TRBV18 | once | TGTGCCAGCTCACCGGGACAGGGGACAGCTGGAAACACCATATATTTT | CASSPGQGTAGNTIYF
TRBD2 | TRBJ2-1 | TRBV5-1 | NA | TGCGCCAGCAGCTTGGAGGGACTAGCGGGAGTCCATAATGAGCAGTTCTTC | CASSLEGLAGVHNEQFF
TRBD2 | TRBJ2-1 | TRBV9 | few | TGTGCCAGCAGCATTAGCGGGAGTACCTACAATGAGCAGTTCTTC | CASSISGSTYNEQFF
NA | TRBJ2-2 | TRBV7-3 | NA | TGTGCCAGCAGCCCATCCGGGACAAATACCGGGGAGCTGTTTTTT | CASSPSGTNTGELFF
NA | TRBJ2-3 | TRBV7-2 | NA | TGTGCCAGCAACTCGAGACGGGGGATCGCAGATACGCAGTATTTT | CASNSRRGIADTQYF
NA | TRBJ1-1 | TRBV27 | NA | TGTGCCAGCAGTTTAGGTCAGGGGAGTGAAGCTTTCTTT | CASSLGQGSEAFF
TRBD1 | TRBJ2-2 | TRBV29-1 | NA | TGCAGCTACGACAGGGAGAGGACCGGGGAGCTGTTTTTT | CSYDRERTGELFF
NA | TRBJ2-5 | TRBV5-5 | NA | TGTGCCAGCAGCTTGGGGGCCCGGCAAGAGACCCAGTACTTC | CASSLGARQETQYF
TRBD2 | TRBJ2-1 | TRBV7-8 | NA | TGTGCCAGCAGCCTCGGGACTAGCGGAGGCAATGAGCAGTTCTTC | CASSLGTSGGNEQFF
NA | TRBJ2-2 | TRBV2 | NA | TGTGCCAGCAGTGTCGAAGGGATCGGGGAGCTGTTTTTT | CASSVEGIGELFF
NA | TRBJ1-1 | TRBV5-4 | NA | TGTGCCAGCAGCTTGGTACCGGACACACACACTGAAGCTTTCTTT | CASSLVPDTHTEAFF
NA | TRBJ2-3 | TRBV5-1 | NA | TGCGCCAGCTCGGAGCGGGCACCAGATACGCAGTATTTT | CASSERAPDTQYF
NA | TRBJ2-1 | TRBV6-4 | few | TGTGCCAGCAGTGACGGGGGAGATGAGCAGTTCTTC | CASSDGGDEQFF
TRBD2 | TRBJ2-5 | TRBV5-1 | few | TGCGCCAGCAGCTTGGGACTAGCGGGGAAAGAGACCCAGTACTTC | CASSLGLAGKETQYF
NA | TRBJ2-7 | TRBV5-1 | NA | TGCGCCAGCAGCTCGACTGTATACTACGAGCAGTACTTC | CASSSTVYYEQYF
NA | TRBJ1-6 | TRBV30 | NA | TGTGCCTGGAGTCGGCAGGGTGGAAGTTCACCCCTCCACTTT | CAWSRQGGSSPLHF